This T cell receptor beta chain was captured in a study of T cells after yellow fever vaccination (dated by TCRdb to 2018 to 2020). Context from the whole study: The SMART-Seq v4 Ultra Low Input RNA kit was used to prepare libraries from fractions with low cell numbers. Two healthy male donors, one aged 18 to 29 and one aged 30 to 40 years, made up the cohort. Bulk PBMC replicates and cell subsets were isolated from blood drawn at multiple timepoints before and after both primary and secondary immunization. Bulk TCR alpha and beta repertoires were sequenced longitudinally to track T-cell clones before and after primary and booster YFV17D yellow fever vaccination. Study-wide conclusions, independent of this receptor: Most clones expanded after primary vaccination (approximately 95% of CD4 and approximately 86% of CD8) were re-detected after the booster, suggesting that broad memory maintenance occurred. The secondary T-cell response was weaker than the primary response but faster, peaking on day 5 instead of day 15. A small fraction of clonotypes showed up in both the CD4 and CD8 compartments, probably as a result of convergent recombination. Because abundant contaminating clonotypes from the bulk population could be contained in FACS-sorted repertoires, computational filtering was required. Because only a couple of donors were included in the study, the extent to which the findings can be generalized is limited.

Points on this clonotype: Its recognized antigen is unknown. Nothing much larger sits one base from this clone, and base qualities are not available.

The sample's treatment or condition label, decoded: live attenuated yellow fever vaccine strain. PBMCs were isolated from peripheral blood using a standard Ficoll-Paque protocol. CD4 and CD8 T-cell fractions were isolated with Dynabeads CD4 and CD8 positive selection kits. TriZol was used to extract RNA from bulk PBMCs, from CD4 and CD8 fractions, and from dextramer-positive and dextramer-negative fractions. TCRdb lists the instrument as Illumina NovaSeq 6000. TCR cDNA was synthesized by 5'RACE template switching, which introduced a universal primer site and unique molecular identifiers. Priming of cDNA synthesis was performed from both the TCR alpha and TCR beta constant segments. Library amplification involved two PCR steps, and the second step added sample barcodes and sequencing adapters. Libraries were sequenced on Illumina HiSeq 2500 (2x100 bp) or NovaSeq (2x150 bp). The authors processed their data as follows. Reads were demultiplexed and collapsed into UMI consensus sequences with MIGEC, and V(D)J alignment was performed with MiXCR. Vaccine-responding clonotypes were defined with edgeR using replicate PBMC samples, requiring FDR below 0.01 and a log2 fold change above 5 up to day 15. Each bulk clonotype was labeled CD4 or CD8 based on which sequenced repertoire, CD4 or CD8, contained the clonotype at higher abundance. TCRdb ran its own pipeline on the public reads, namely fastp trimming at Q25 and MiXCR clone calling, and kept in-frame beta chains. Each entry is one CDR3 protein sequence, shown with its most common DNA and genes. The V and J calls reflect TCRdb's pipeline rather than the authors' work. Within this sample are some 320,000 distinct CDR3 sequences, with 8.7% of them counted one time only. Around 3.4% of the sample rests with the top ten.

The germline V gene yields ENHRY for CDR1 and SYGVKD for CDR2. Counted from cysteine to phenylalanine, this CDR3 has 13 amino acids. The read is trimmed to its CDR3 DNA, 39 bases read in frame from base 1. V is cut by 2 bases and J by 7 bases, and the space between the germline ends is 9 bases. The receptor was isolated from a man between 18 and 29 years old who received the YFV17D yellow fever vaccine. Here the sequenced sample was CD4+ T cells sorted from PBMCs, taken 5 days after the yellow fever booster vaccination. The rearrangement joined TRBV10-3 to TRBJ1-5; the D gene cannot be named for sure. DNA sequence: TGTGCCATCAGTGAGCGGTGGGAACAGCCCCAGCATTTT. The resulting protein is CAISERWEQPQHF.